This TCR beta chain was captured in a study of blood T cell dynamics during melanoma immunotherapy. The V end lost 1 base, the J end lost 3 bases, and 6 bases lay between the germline ends. From germline, CDR1 is SEHNR and CDR2 FQNEAQ (reference sequence). The CDR3 runs to 13 residues. Time point given: week 3, after first cycle of checkpoint inhibitor. Samples come from before therapy and from week 3 after the first blockade cycle. Measured with immunoSEQ multiplex PCR; TCRdb has only the in-frame clones, and not every one. The sample has approximately 15,000 clones, 70% to 90% seen once. The V and J genes are TRBV7-9 and TRBJ1-1; D gene ambiguous. The sequence was obtained from a human donor with melanoma. The sample was blood, taken from a patient treated with checkpoint blockade. In DNA, the CDR3 is TGTGCCAGCAGCTTAGACGGCTACACTGAAGCTTTCTTT. Its translation: CASSLDGYTEAFF.